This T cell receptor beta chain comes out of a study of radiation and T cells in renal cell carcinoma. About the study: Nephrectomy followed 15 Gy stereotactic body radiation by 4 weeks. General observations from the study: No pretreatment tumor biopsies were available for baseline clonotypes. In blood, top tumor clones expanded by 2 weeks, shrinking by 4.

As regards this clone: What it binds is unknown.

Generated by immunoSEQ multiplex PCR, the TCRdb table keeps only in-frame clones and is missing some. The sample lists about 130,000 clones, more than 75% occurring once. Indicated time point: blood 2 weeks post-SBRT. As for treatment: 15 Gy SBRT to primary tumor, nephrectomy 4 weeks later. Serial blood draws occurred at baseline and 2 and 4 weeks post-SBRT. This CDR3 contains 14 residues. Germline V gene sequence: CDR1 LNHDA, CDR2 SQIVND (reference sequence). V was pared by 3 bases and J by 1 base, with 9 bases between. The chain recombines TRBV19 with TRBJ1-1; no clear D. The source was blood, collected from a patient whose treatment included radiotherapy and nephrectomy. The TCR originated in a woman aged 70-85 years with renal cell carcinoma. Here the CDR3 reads CASSIQTSNTEAFF. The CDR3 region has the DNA TGTGCCAGTAGTATCCAGACCTCGAACACTGAAGCTTTCTTT. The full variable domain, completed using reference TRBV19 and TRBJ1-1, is DGGITQSPKYLFRKEGQNVTLSCEQNLNHDAMYWYRQDPGQGLRLIYYSQIVNDFQKGDIAEGYSVSREKKESFPLTVTSAQKNPTAFYLCASSIQTSNTEAFFGQGTRLTVV.